This T cell receptor (beta chain) was documented in a study of early T cells in non-severe SARS-CoV-2 infection. Overall study findings and caveats: Database matching using VDJdb favored anti-spike CD8 responses, with private and CD4 specificities left missing.

Unique molecular identifiers were attached to individual cDNA molecules. TCRdb recomputed calls from the 5' RACE reads with MiXCR, one row per CDR3 protein. The sample has about 30,000 distinct CDR3 sequences; around 5.3% are singletons. This clonotype appeared many times. What it recognizes is unknown. V lost 4 bases and J lost 11, with 16 bases in between. The CDR3 sequence is 13 residues long. The germline V gene encodes CDR1 SGHDT and CDR2 YYEEEE. The sample taken for sequencing was whole blood. The chain recombines TRBV5-6 with TRBJ1-5; TRBD1 might be the D (5 bases). This sequence was found in an adult who was a healthcare worker with PCR-confirmed SARS-CoV-2 infection or an uninfected control (not recorded which). The CDR3 spells CASSKGPGRAQHF. CDR3 coding DNA: TGTGCCAGCAGCAAGGGACCCGGGAGGGCCCAGCATTTT.